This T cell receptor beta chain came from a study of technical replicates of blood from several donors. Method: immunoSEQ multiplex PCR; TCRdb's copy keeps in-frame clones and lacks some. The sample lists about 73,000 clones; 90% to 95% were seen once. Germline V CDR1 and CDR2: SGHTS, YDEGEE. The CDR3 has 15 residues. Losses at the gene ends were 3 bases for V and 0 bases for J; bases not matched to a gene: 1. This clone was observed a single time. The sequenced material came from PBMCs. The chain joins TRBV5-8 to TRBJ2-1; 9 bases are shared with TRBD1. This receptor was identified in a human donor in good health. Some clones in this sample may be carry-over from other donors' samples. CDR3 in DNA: TGTGCCAGCAGCTCACAGGGGGCCTCCTACAATGAGCAGTTCTTC. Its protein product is CASSSQGASYNEQFF.